This TCR beta chain originates from a study of radiotherapy plus CTLA-4 blockade in lung cancer (dated by TCRdb to 2017 to 2018). Context from the whole study: Among the enrolled patients, about 19% had an objective response, and roughly 30% reached disease control.

Library construction relied on the immunoSEQ multiplex PCR assay. TCRdb re-hosts the immuneACCESS table, in-frame sequences only. Its copies lack some clones; in the studies checked, an unresolved V gene accounts for under half of them, and the cause for the rest is not known. The sample has roughly 50,000 clones on record, about 72% of them singletons. The ten largest clones take up more than 9.5% of the sample. Here is what the overall study found, with its caveats: After treatment with radiotherapy and ipilimumab, TCR clones that originated in tumors expanded in peripheral blood. The strongest predictors of response were reported to be early dynamic shifts in blood T cell clones along with a rise in serum interferon-beta following radiation.

About this clone itself: It has no known antigen specificity. No much larger clone is present one base from it, and per-base qualities are unavailable.

The study tested focal radiation therapy combined with CTLA-4 blockade (ipilimumab) in patients with chemo-refractory metastatic non-small-cell lung cancer. The origin of this receptor is a human donor with non-small cell lung cancer who had stable disease on radiotherapy plus ipilimumab. The sequencing used peripheral blood, collected from a patient treated with radiotherapy plus ipilimumab.

This receptor carries the CDR3 CASSRGTAYTEAFF. The DNA is TGTGCCAGCAGTAGAGGGACAGCCTACACTGAAGCTTTCTTT. The V gene is TRBV28 and the J gene is TRBJ1-1, and 7 junctional nucleotides match TRBD1. V ends up 5 bases short and J 3 bases short, with an unmatched junction base count of 6. For CDR1 and CDR2, the germline V gene lists MDHEN and SYDVKM. The CDR3 spans 14 residues, from the cysteine through the phenylalanine. Only the CDR3 DNA is retained, 42 bases long and in frame from the first base.